This T cell receptor beta chain is from a study of blood T cell repertoires in COVID-19. Study-level background: From T cells, B-cell-depleted T cells, or PBMCs came the material, which was cDNA or gDNA.

The V segment lost 4 bases and the J segment 5 bases; nucleotides outside the gene matches: 14. Germline CDR1 SGHRS, CDR2 YFSETQ. The CDR3 is 18 residues long. Assignments of participants to cohorts depended upon their own reported clinical history. Original data processing: Reference gene primer amplification gave estimated nucleated cell counts. Profiled with immunoSEQ multiplex PCR; TCRdb holds only in-frame clones, not every one. The D gene and trimming were derived from the DNA, and the V and J assignments and clone size from that table. The profile covers around 400,000 clones, with around 83% appearing a single time and approximately 4.7% taken by the ten largest.

This receptor was obtained from a woman in her fifties or sixties who had recovered from COVID-19. The genes are TRBV5-1 and TRBJ2-1; 11 bases match TRBD1. The specimen sequenced was PBMCs or T cells enriched from blood (not recorded which). Written as DNA, the CDR3 is TGCGCCAGCAGCCGAGGGGTGAGGACAGGGGGCAGTAACAATGAGCAGTTCTTC. Its translation is CASSRGVRTGGSNNEQFF.